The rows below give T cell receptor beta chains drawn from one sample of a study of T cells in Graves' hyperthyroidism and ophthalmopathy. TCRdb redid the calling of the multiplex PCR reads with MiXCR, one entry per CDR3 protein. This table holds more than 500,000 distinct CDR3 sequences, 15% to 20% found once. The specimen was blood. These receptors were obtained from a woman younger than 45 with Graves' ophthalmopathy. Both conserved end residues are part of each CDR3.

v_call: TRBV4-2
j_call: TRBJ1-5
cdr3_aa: CASSQVEYNQPQHF

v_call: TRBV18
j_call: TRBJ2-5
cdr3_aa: CASSLNLGEETQYF

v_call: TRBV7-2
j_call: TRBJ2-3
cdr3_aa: CASSLEADPQYF

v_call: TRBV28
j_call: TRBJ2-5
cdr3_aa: CASSLWTSGAGETQYF

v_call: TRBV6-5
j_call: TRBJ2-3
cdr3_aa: CASSYRGDTQYF

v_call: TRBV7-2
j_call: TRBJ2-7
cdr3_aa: CASSHGDSEQYF

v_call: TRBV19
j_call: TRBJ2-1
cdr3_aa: CASTPRSYNEQFF

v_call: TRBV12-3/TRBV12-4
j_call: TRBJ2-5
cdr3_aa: CASSFDAWEETQYF

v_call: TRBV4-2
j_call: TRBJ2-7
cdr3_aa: CASSLSDRYEQYF

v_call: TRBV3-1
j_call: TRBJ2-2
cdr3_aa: CASSRVQGGTGELFF

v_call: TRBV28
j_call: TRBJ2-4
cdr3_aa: CASSFGGIGKNIQYF

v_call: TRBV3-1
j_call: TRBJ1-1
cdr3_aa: CASSPRTGGSNTEAFF

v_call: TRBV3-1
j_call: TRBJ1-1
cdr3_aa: CASKVGENTEAFF

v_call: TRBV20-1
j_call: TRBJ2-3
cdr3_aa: CSAKISGSTDTQYF

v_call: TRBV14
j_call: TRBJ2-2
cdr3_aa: CASSQISGSGTGELFF

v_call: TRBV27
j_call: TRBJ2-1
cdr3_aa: CASSSGTSVDNEQFF

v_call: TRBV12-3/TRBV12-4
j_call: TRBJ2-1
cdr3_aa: CASSPDPERYNEQFF

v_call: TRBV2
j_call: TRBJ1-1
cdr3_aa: CASSGGWQEAFF